This TCR beta chain was found in a study of OX40 agonist ivuxolimab in advanced cancers. Libraries were prepared by immunoSEQ multiplex PCR; TCRdb keeps only in-frame clonotypes and omits some of them. The sample has about 100,000 clones, around 90% seen once. V was pared by 6 bases and J by 6 bases, with 13 bases of the junction left unmatched. Germline assignment: CDR1 MNHNS and CDR2 SASEGT. This CDR3 is built from 15 residues. The gene calls are TRBV6-1 and TRBJ1-2; the match to TRBD1 covers 7 bases. The sequencing here drew on CD4+ or CD8+ T cells sorted from blood, taken in a trial of the OX40 agonist ivuxolimab. This TCR was sampled from an adult with an advanced solid tumor such as melanoma, head and neck, liver or kidney cancer. CDR3 protein: CASSTPGQGGNGYTF. The DNA of the CDR3 is TGTGCCAGCAGCACCCCTGGCCAGGGGGGTAATGGCTACACCTTC.